This T cell receptor (beta chain) comes out of a study of technical replicates of blood from a handful of donors (dated by TCRdb to the late 2010s). The germline V gene encodes CDR1 SGHRS and CDR2 YFSETQ. Inclusive of the bounding cysteine and phenylalanine, the CDR3 is 14 residues long. The read is trimmed to its CDR3 DNA, 42 bases read in frame from base 1. V and J are trimmed by 4 bases and 5 bases, and the gene matches miss 4 bases of the junction. In the case of this clone: The target of this receptor is not known. Base qualities are not at hand, and no much larger clone is one base apart.

The library was obtained by the immunoSEQ multiplex PCR assay. TCRdb took this table from immuneACCESS and kept in-frame rearrangements with V and J called. Such tables lack part of the clones; where checked against another copy, unresolved V genes explain under half of the gap, and the rest is unexplained. This sample holds 80,000 or so clones; about 96% were observed only once. The ten largest clones represent 0.2% of the sample. The sequencing sample was made of T cells isolated from PBMCs. The receptor was isolated from a human donor in good health. The chain was built from TRBV5-1 and TRBJ2-3, with TRBD1 identical over 10 junction bases. DNA sequence: TGCGCCAGCAGCGCGTGGACAGGGGGAGATACGCAGTATTTT. Translated, this is CASSAWTGGDTQYF.